Presented here are 10 T cell receptor beta chains from one specimen sequenced in a study of blood T cell repertoires in COVID-19. The repertoire was sequenced with immunoSEQ multiplex PCR; TCRdb's copy has only in-frame clones and lacks some. The repertoire holds around 130,000 clones, with around nine tenths as singletons. The sample taken for sequencing was peripheral blood. The receptors come from a woman aged 45-59 years with acute or convalescent COVID-19.

This chain links TRBV4-2 with TRBJ2-1, with TRBD2 matching 9 bases. The CDR3 contains 15 residues. CDR1 LGHNA and CDR2 YNFKEQ come from the germline V gene. The junction had 5 bases not matched to a gene; V was cut back by 1 base and J by 7 bases. Here the CDR3 reads CASSQVASGENEQFF. The CDR3 nucleotides read TGTGCCAGCAGCCAAGTGGCTAGCGGGGAAAATGAGCAGTTCTTC.

The chain's CDR3 is CASSHLTDTGELFF. The CDR3 region has the DNA TGTGCCAGTAGTCATCTGACAGACACCGGGGAGCTGTTTTTT. The genes are TRBV19 and TRBJ2-2, with a possible D match to TRBD1 (5 bases). V gave up 5 bases and J gave up 3 bases, with 10 bases separating them. The CDR3 runs 14 residues. The germline CDR1 and CDR2 sequences are LNHDA and SQIVND (reference sequence).

This chain connects TRBV18 to TRBJ2-7; the D gene is possibly TRBD2 (6 bases). Germline CDR1 is KGHSH and CDR2 is LQKENI. Trimming removed 3 bases at V and 5 bases at J, with 17 bases between. The CDR3 contains 15 residues. As DNA, the CDR3 is TGTGCCAGCTCACCCCAGGAGGGTGGAGGGGACGAGCAGTACTTC. Residues: CASSPQEGGGDEQYF.

The rearrangement joins TRBV7-3 to TRBJ1-2; 9 nucleotides align to TRBD1. This CDR3 is built from 15 residues. V lost 2 bases and J lost 4; bases outside the gene matches: 5. The germline CDR1 and CDR2 sequences are SGHTA and FQGTGA. CDR3 amino acids: CASSLSDRGGYGYTF. The CDR3 DNA reads TGTGCCAGCAGCTTATCGGACAGGGGAGGCTATGGCTACACCTTC. Variable domain in full (rest from reference TRBV7-3 and TRBJ1-2): GAGVSQTPSNKVTEKGKYVELRCDPISGHTALYWYRQSLGQGPEFLIYFQGTGAADDSGLPNDRFFAVRPEGSVSTLKIQRTERGDSAVYLCASSLSDRGGYGYTFGSGTRLTVV.

The gene calls are TRBV6-5 and TRBJ2-2; D uncertain. Trimming removed 7 bases at V and 5 bases at J, with 8 bases between. The CDR3 totals 12 residues. Germline V CDR1 and CDR2: MNHEY, SVGAGI. CDR3 sequence: CASTSTTGELFF. The CDR3 DNA reads as TGTGCCAGCACCTCTACGACCGGGGAGCTGTTTTTT.

The chain carries TRBV5-1 and TRBJ2-3; tentatively, D is TRBD1 (6 bases). From germline, CDR1 is SGHRS and CDR2 YFSETQ. Trimming removed 4 bases from V and 3 bases from J, with 15 bases in between. CDR3 length equals 15 residues. The chain's CDR3 is CASSARGFRTDTQYF. DNA for the CDR3: TGCGCCAGCAGCGCGAGGGGGTTTAGGACAGATACGCAGTATTTT.

V and J are TRBV5-8 and TRBJ2-3, with 9 bases identical to TRBD2. The V gene's germline CDR1 is SGHTS and CDR2 YDEGEE. Trimming took 7 bases from V and 2 from J; bases not matched to a gene: 14. The CDR3 loop spans 17 amino acids. CDR3 region: CASPHAPGLAPTDTQYF. The CDR3 DNA is TGTGCCAGCCCACACGCCCCGGGACTAGCACCCACAGATACGCAGTATTTT.

The V call is TRBV4-1, the J call TRBJ2-3; D is possibly TRBD2 (5 bases). The length of the CDR3 is 15 residues. Trimming removed 4 bases from V and 4 bases from J, with 15 bases in between. Germline lookup yields CDR1 MGHRA and CDR2 YSYEKL. The CDR3 here is CASSLLEGKSDTQYF. CDR3 bases: TGCGCCAGCAGCCTACTAGAGGGAAAATCAGATACGCAGTATTTT.

CDR3 coding DNA: TGTGCCAGCAGCTTAAACAGGGTGACAGATACGCAGTATTTT. It codes for CASSLNRVTDTQYF. The rearrangement links TRBV7-2 to TRBJ2-3; tentatively, D is TRBD1 (6 bases). Per germline, CDR1 SGHTA and CDR2 FQGNSA. This CDR3 is 14 amino acids long. V dropped 2 bases and J dropped 3 bases, with 9 bases sitting between them.

The gene calls are TRBV18 and TRBJ1-2, with 8 nucleotides matching TRBD1. The CDR3 spans 16 residues. V lost 2 bases, J lost 0 bases, and 5 bases stayed unmatched. Germline loops: CDR1 KGHSH, CDR2 LQKENI. The CDR3 DNA sequence: TGTGCCAGCTCACCATTCACAGGGGGAGCTAACTATGGCTACACCTTC. Protein sequence: CASSPFTGGANYGYTF.